This entry lists 6 T cell receptor beta chains sequenced from one sample in a study of T cells in Graves' hyperthyroidism and ophthalmopathy. Researchers took RNA transcripts and amplified the TCR beta CDR3 regions from them. TCR CDR3 underwent first-round RT-PCR with the HTBI primer set. MiXCR was run by TCRdb on the multiplex PCR reads, yielding one entry per CDR3 protein. There are about 710,000 distinct CDR3 sequences in the sample; approximately 16% occur only once, and under 8.5% lies in the top ten. The source material was blood. These receptors came from a man between 18 and 29 years old with Graves' hyperthyroidism.

This clonotype was detected ten times or more. The rearrangement joins TRBV2 to TRBJ2-7; TRBD2 might be the D (5 bases). The CDR3 runs 14 residues. CDR1 is SNHLY, CDR2 FYNNEI, per germline. The ends were cut back, 3 bases at V and 1 base at J, with 10 bases in the middle. The CDR3 region has the DNA TGTGCCAGCAGTGACGAGGGAGCATCCTACGAGCAGTACTTC. Amino acid sequence: CASSDEGASYEQYF.

This clonotype was observed many times. This chain connects TRBV28 to TRBJ2-3; no definite D call. Germline V gene lookup returns CDR1 MDHEN and CDR2 SYDVKM. Trimming left V 4 bases short and J 4 bases short, with 12 bases between. This CDR3 has 14 amino acids. CDR3 sequence: CASSSIFTADTQYF. CDR3 in DNA: TGTGCCAGCAGTTCAATCTTTACCGCAGATACGCAGTATTTT.

This clonotype was counted between two and nine times. The chain uses TRBV24-1 and TRBJ2-4; D is perhaps TRBD1 (6 bases). The CDR3 totals 16 residues. V dropped 4 bases and J dropped 6 bases, with 18 bases sitting between them. The germline V gene has CDR1 KGHDR and CDR2 SFDVKD. For the CDR3, the DNA is TGTGCCACCAGTGACTCCGGACAGACCGCCGGAAACATTCAGTACTTC. Protein: CATSDSGQTAGNIQYF.

This clonotype was seen at least ten times. The rearrangement joins TRBV28 to TRBJ2-1; D gene ambiguous. The germline gives CDR1 MDHEN, CDR2 SYDVKM. The CDR3 extends over 13 amino acids. With 3 bases removed from V and 0 bases from J, the gap between germline ends came to 3 bases. CDR3 nucleotides: TGTGCCAGCAGTTTGAGCTCCTACAATGAGCAGTTCTTC. This encodes CASSLSSYNEQFF.

This chain joins TRBV6-1 and TRBJ2-7, with 7 bases identical to TRBD1. The trim removed 5 bases at V and 5 bases at J, leaving 12 bases unmatched. The CDR3 sequence is 15 residues long. CDR1 is MNHNS and CDR2 is SASEGT in the germline V gene. The CDR3 DNA sequence: TGTGCCAGCAGTCCTACCCCAGGGGGAAAGAACGAGCAGTACTTC. Encoded protein: CASSPTPGGKNEQYF.

At least ten counts were recorded for this clonotype. The chain uses TRBV6-1 and TRBJ2-7; 11 bases are a match to TRBD1. Germline V lookup: CDR1 MNHNS, CDR2 SASEGT. The V gene end was trimmed by 6 bases and the J gene end by 6 bases; junction bases not matched to a gene: 10. This CDR3 is 15 amino acids long. The CDR3 protein is CASRTGQGALSEQYF. In nucleotides, the CDR3 is TGTGCCAGCAGAACCGGACAGGGGGCTCTAAGCGAGCAGTACTTC.